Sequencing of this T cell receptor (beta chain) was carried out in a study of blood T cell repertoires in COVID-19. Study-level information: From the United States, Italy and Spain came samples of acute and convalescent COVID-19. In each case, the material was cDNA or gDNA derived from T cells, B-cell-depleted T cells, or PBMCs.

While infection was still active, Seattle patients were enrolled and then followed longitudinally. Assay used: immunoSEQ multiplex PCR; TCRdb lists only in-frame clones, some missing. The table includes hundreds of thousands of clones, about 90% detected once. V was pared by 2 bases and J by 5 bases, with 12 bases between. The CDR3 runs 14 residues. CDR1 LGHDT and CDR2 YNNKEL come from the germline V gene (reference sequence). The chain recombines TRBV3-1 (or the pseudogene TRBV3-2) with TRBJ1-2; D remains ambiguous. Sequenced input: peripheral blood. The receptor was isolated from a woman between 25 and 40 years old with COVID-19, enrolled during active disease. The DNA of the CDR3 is TGTGCCAGCAGCCAACCACCCCCGGGGTATGGCTACACCTTC. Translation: CASSQPPPGYGYTF.